Shown below are 31 T cell receptor beta chains from a single sample sequenced in a study of T cell changes during pregnancy in multiple sclerosis. The repertoire was sequenced with immunoSEQ multiplex PCR; TCRdb's copy has only in-frame clones and lacks some. The profile shows more than 90,000 clones, about 92% of them singletons. Material: peripheral blood, obtained in the first trimester of pregnancy. The source of these receptors is a female donor with multiple sclerosis, enrolled in a pregnancy study.

The chain has TRBV7-8 and TRBJ2-2; perhaps TRBD1 as D (6 bases). V shed 4 bases and J shed 5 bases, with 17 bases lying between them. The CDR3 loop spans 16 amino acids. Germline assignment: CDR1 SGHVS and CDR2 FQNEAQ. CDR3 protein: CASSYAPRRGTGELFF. CDR3 DNA sequence: TGTGCCAGCAGCTACGCACCGCGAAGGGGGACCGGGGAGCTGTTTTTT.

This clone was detected once. V gene TRBV6-4 combines with J gene TRBJ1-1, with D perhaps matching TRBD1 (6 bases). Between the trimmed V and J ends, which lost 0 bases and 4 bases, there was a span of 6 bases. Looked up from germline, CDR1 is MRHNA and CDR2 is SNTAGT. The CDR3 has 13 amino acids. The CDR3 sequence is CASSDSRGTEAFF. The CDR3 nucleotides read TGTGCCAGCAGTGACTCCAGGGGCACTGAAGCTTTCTTT.

This rearrangement joins TRBV30 to TRBJ2-7; D perhaps matches TRBD2 (6 bases). The germline CDR1 and CDR2 sequences are GTSNPN and SVGIG (reference sequence). This CDR3 comprises 13 residues. Trimming left V 0 bases short and J 3 bases short, with 9 bases between. Here the CDR3 reads CAWSVRLGYEQYF. CDR3 sequence (DNA): TGTGCCTGGAGTGTCAGACTAGGCTACGAGCAGTACTTC. Drawing the rest from reference TRBV30 and TRBJ2-7, the complete variable domain is SQTIHQWPATLVQPVGSPLSLECTVEGTSNPNLYWYRQAAGRGLQLLFYSVGIGQISSEVPQNLSASRPQDRQFILSSKKLLLSDSGFYLCAWSVRLGYEQYFGPGTRLTVT.

The chain is built from TRBV5-1 and TRBJ1-4, with a weak D call TRBD1 (6 bases). CDR1 SGHRS and CDR2 YFSETQ come from the germline V gene. The V gene lost 4 bases and the J gene lost 3 bases, with 10 bases spanning the gap. CDR3 length: 14 amino acids. CDR3 residues: CASSAGAANEKLFF. CDR3 bases: TGCGCCAGCAGCGCGGGGGCGGCTAATGAAAAACTGTTTTTT.

The CDR3 DNA follows: TGTGCCAGCAGTATTATAGCGGGAGACTACGAGCAGTACTTC. As protein: CASSIIAGDYEQYF. The V and J genes are TRBV27 and TRBJ2-7; 9 bases align to TRBD2. J gave up 3 bases and V 5 bases, and 5 bases lay outside the gene matches. Looked up from germline, CDR1 is MNHEY and CDR2 is SMNVEV (reference sequence). The CDR3 runs to 14 residues.

Here the CDR3 DNA reads TGCGCCAGCAGCTTGCAGCCGGGGGTAAGGGCCAAAAACATTCAGTACTTC. This translates into CASSLQPGVRAKNIQYF. The J gene is TRBJ2-4, the V gene TRBV5-1; the D gene is possibly TRBD2 (6 bases). Trimming removed 1 base at V and 1 base at J, with 15 bases between. CDR1 and CDR2 from the germline V gene are SGHRS and YFSETQ. The CDR3 consists of 17 residues.

The V and J genes are TRBV4-3 and TRBJ2-5, with 14 bases matching TRBD2. V trimming: 0 bases; J trimming: 5 bases; junction bases outside the gene matches: 8. The CDR3 runs to 18 residues. The germline V gene encodes CDR1 LGHNA and CDR2 YSLEER. The CDR3 reads CASSQEGTSGRSGETQYF. DNA of the CDR3: TGCGCCAGCAGCCAAGAGGGGACTAGCGGGAGAAGCGGTGAGACCCAGTACTTC.

The J gene is TRBJ1-2, the V gene TRBV28, with unresolved D. Germline loops: CDR1 MDHEN, CDR2 SYDVKM. Trimming removed 6 bases at V and 0 bases at J, with 11 bases between. This CDR3 region has 14 residues. The DNA of the CDR3 is TGTGCCAGCAGAGCCGGGAGTACTAACTATGGCTACACCTTC. The encoded protein is CASRAGSTNYGYTF.

In DNA form, the CDR3 reads TGTGCCAGCAGCGCGGGATGGGAGACCCAGTACTTC. Translation gives CASSAGWETQYF. The V gene is TRBV13, the J gene TRBJ2-5, with D possibly TRBD2 on 6 matching bases. The germline V and J ends were trimmed by 5 bases and 5 bases, with 9 bases remaining between them. The CDR3 is 12 amino acids. Germline V gives CDR1 PRHDT, CDR2 FYEKMQ (reference sequence).

The chain is built from TRBV7-9 and TRBJ1-4; 7 nucleotides align to TRBD1. In germline, CDR1 is SEHNR, CDR2 FQNEAQ (reference sequence). The ends lost 4 bases at V and 10 bases at J; junction bases unmatched: 12. The CDR3 consists of 15 residues. The CDR3 bases are TGTGCCAGCAGCTCGAATCTGAAGGGGGCCCTAAAACTGTTTTTT. Protein product: CASSSNLKGALKLFF.

The genes are TRBV25-1 and TRBJ2-3, with D perhaps matching TRBD2 (7 bases). Germline values: CDR1 MGHDK, CDR2 SYGVNS. V dropped 8 bases and J dropped 6 bases, with 18 bases sitting between them. This CDR3 has 14 residues. CDR3 in amino acids: CASVKRGGMDTQYF. The CDR3 nucleotides read TGTGCCAGCGTAAAGAGGGGGGGGATGGATACGCAGTATTTT. The variable domain in full, completed from reference TRBV25-1 and TRBJ2-3, reads EADIYQTPRYLVIGTGKKITLECSQTMGHDKMYWYQQDPGMELHLIHYSYGVNSTEKGDLSSESTVSRIRTEHFPLTLESARPSHTSQYLCASVKRGGMDTQYFGPGTRLTVL.

This chain uses TRBV4-1 with TRBJ2-2; 11 bases fit TRBD2. CDR1 is MGHRA and CDR2 is YSYEKL in the germline V gene. The CDR3 runs 18 residues. The V gene end was trimmed by 0 bases and the J gene end by 7 bases; junction bases not matched to a gene: 10. The CDR3 sequence is CASSQDRELAGVSGELFF. The CDR3 nucleotides are TGCGCCAGCAGCCAAGATCGCGAACTAGCGGGAGTTAGCGGGGAGCTGTTTTTT.

V and J are TRBV9 and TRBJ2-3, with 9 bases that match TRBD2. V shed 6 bases, J shed 2 bases, and the junction held 7 bases outside the gene matches. The CDR3 runs to 15 residues. CDR1 SGDLS and CDR2 YYNGEE come from the germline V gene. CDR3 amino acids: CASTLAGSHTDTQYF. Here the CDR3 DNA reads TGTGCCAGCACACTAGCGGGTAGTCACACAGATACGCAGTATTTT.

V usage is TRBV12-5 and J usage is TRBJ2-3, with TRBD1 matching over 7 bases. Germline CDR1 LGHNT, CDR2 FRNRAP. V gave up 0 bases and J gave up 2 bases; unmatched junction bases: 8. The CDR3 has 17 amino acids. The CDR3 here is CASGLVLGGRFTDTQYF. DNA of the CDR3: TGTGCTAGTGGTTTGGTATTAGGGGGCCGGTTCACAGATACGCAGTATTTT.

The J gene is TRBJ2-7, the V gene TRBV6-1, with 12 bases that match TRBD2. This CDR3 contains 14 residues. The junction had 6 bases not matched to a gene; V was cut back by 6 bases and J by 6 bases. The germline V gene has CDR1 MNHNS and CDR2 SASEGT. The CDR3, as DNA: TGTGCCAGCAGCGCACTAGCGGGAGGATCCGAGCAGTACTTC. It encodes CASSALAGGSEQYF.

The chain links TRBV27 to TRBJ1-1, with TRBD1 matching 10 bases. The CDR3 has 13 amino acids. The germline V gene has CDR1 MNHEY and CDR2 SMNVEV (reference sequence). V lost 6 bases and J lost 6; bases outside the gene matches: 4. The DNA for the CDR3 is TGTGCCAGCAGAGACAGGGGGCAGGCTGAAGCTTTCTTT. Encoded protein: CASRDRGQAEAFF.

The chain couples TRBV11-2 to TRBJ2-5; possibly TRBD2 for D (6 bases). This CDR3 region has 14 residues. Germline CDR1 is SGHAT and CDR2 is FQNNGV. V lost 5 bases and J lost 1, with 11 bases in between. CDR3 sequence (DNA): TGTGCCAGCAGCCGCGGGACGCTCCAAGAGACCCAGTACTTC. Encoded protein: CASSRGTLQETQYF.

The rearrangement uses TRBV5-4 and TRBJ1-3, with 9 bases fitting TRBD1. The CDR3 totals 18 residues. J was trimmed by 4 bases and V by 3 bases; bases with no gene match: 14. Germline CDR1 SGHNT, CDR2 YYREEE (reference sequence). The CDR3 sequence is CASSWRTTGQGIGNTIYF. Here the CDR3 DNA reads TGTGCCAGCAGCTGGCGAACAACGGGACAGGGAATCGGAAACACCATATATTTT. Full variable domain (missing parts from reference TRBV5-4 and TRBJ1-3): ETGVTQSPTHLIKTRGQQVTLRCSSQSGHNTVSWYQQALGQGPQFIFQYYREEENGRGNFPPRFSGLQFPNYSSELNVNALELDDSALYLCASSWRTTGQGIGNTIYFGEGSWLTVV.

V gene TRBV11-2 combines with J gene TRBJ2-1; 15 positions agree with TRBD2. This CDR3 comprises 17 residues. Losses at the gene ends were 5 bases for V and 6 bases for J; bases not matched to a gene: 8. Germline lookup yields CDR1 SGHAT and CDR2 FQNNGV. CDR3 in amino acids: CASSPGLAGGGANEQFF. For the CDR3, the DNA is TGTGCCAGCAGCCCGGGACTAGCGGGAGGAGGGGCCAATGAGCAGTTCTTC.

The gene calls are TRBV4-1 and TRBJ2-5; 8 nucleotides align to TRBD2. CDR3 length: 15 amino acids. Unmatched junction bases numbered 14, after V lost 7 bases and J lost 7 bases. The germline V gene has CDR1 MGHRA and CDR2 YSYEKL. In DNA form, the CDR3 reads TGCGCCAGCACCTCAGTGGGCGGGGGGCTTGGGACCCAGTACTTC. Amino acid sequence: CASTSVGGGLGTQYF.

The chain links TRBV14 to TRBJ1-2; a weak D match, TRBD1 (6 bases). V lost 1 base, J lost 8 bases, and 17 bases lay in between. This CDR3 region has 15 residues. In germline, CDR1 is SGHDN, CDR2 FVKESK. CDR3 bases: TGTGCCAGCAGCCAAGTGAATGTGGGGGCAGAGGGCTACACCTTC. This encodes CASSQVNVGAEGYTF.

This chain links TRBV19 with TRBJ1-2, with 7 bases lining up with TRBD1. The V gene end was trimmed by 3 bases and the J gene end by 5 bases; junction bases not matched to a gene: 6. This CDR3 region has 14 residues. Germline V CDR1 and CDR2: LNHDA, SQIVND (reference sequence). The CDR3 here is CASSIPGTAYGYTF. The CDR3 DNA reads as TGTGCCAGTAGTATCCCCGGGACAGCTTATGGCTACACCTTC.

The chain carries TRBV19 and TRBJ2-7; TRBD1 agrees at 7 bases. The V segment lost 5 bases and the J segment 5 bases; nucleotides outside the gene matches: 9. The CDR3 is 14 amino acids. CDR1 is LNHDA, CDR2 SQIVND, per germline (reference sequence). Here the CDR3 DNA reads TGTGCCAGTAGTTACACGGGACAGATCAACGAGCAGTACTTC. Translation: CASSYTGQINEQYF.

The V call is TRBV7-2, the J call TRBJ2-1, with TRBD1 as a possible D gene (6 bases). The CDR3 runs 13 residues. V was pared by 6 bases and J by 6 bases, with 12 bases between. CDR1 and CDR2 from the germline V gene are SGHTA and FQGNSA. The CDR3 DNA reads TGTGCCAGCAGGACCCTAGGGGGCAATGAGCAGTTCTTC. It yields the protein CASRTLGGNEQFF. Full variable domain (remainder filled in from reference TRBV7-2 and TRBJ2-1): GAGVSQSPSNKVTEKGKDVELRCDPISGHTALYWYRQSLGQGLEFLIYFQGNSAPDKSGLPSDRFSAERTGGSVSTLTIQRTQQEDSAVYLCASRTLGGNEQFFGPGTRLTVL.

The J gene is TRBJ2-5, the V gene TRBV30; no firm D call. Germline CDR1 and CDR2: GTSNPN and SVGIG (reference sequence). This CDR3 is 13 amino acids long. The V end lost 4 bases, the J end lost 3 bases, and 12 bases lay between the germline ends. In DNA, the CDR3 is TGTGCCTGGAATCTAGGCAGCGAAGAGACCCAGTACTTC. Protein sequence: CAWNLGSEETQYF.

The rearrangement joins TRBV14 to TRBJ1-1, with 7 positions matching TRBD1. After removal of 2 bases from V and 6 bases from J, the junction contained 9 bases not matched to a gene. CDR3 size: 15 residues. Germline CDR1 SGHDN, CDR2 FVKESK. Here the CDR3 reads CASSQNNRGNAEAFF. For the CDR3, the DNA is TGTGCCAGCAGCCAAAATAACAGGGGTAACGCTGAAGCTTTCTTT.

The rearrangement uses TRBV27 and TRBJ1-2, with D perhaps TRBD1 (6 bases). The CDR3 extends over 16 amino acids. Per germline, CDR1 MNHEY and CDR2 SMNVEV (reference sequence). Trimming removed 3 bases from V and 3 bases from J, with 17 bases in between. CDR3 protein: CASSFLSRAGDYGYTF. Written as DNA, the CDR3 is TGTGCCAGCAGTTTCCTCTCCCGGGCAGGGGACTATGGCTACACCTTC.

V is TRBV4-2 and J is TRBJ2-2; 8 bases line up with TRBD1. The V and J ends lost 0 bases and 4 bases, in that order; junction bases with no gene match: 10. This CDR3 has 18 residues. Germline CDR1 LGHNA, CDR2 YNFKEQ. The CDR3 DNA sequence: TGTGCCAGCAGCCAAGATCCCCTTCGGACAGGGCTCACCGGGGAGCTGTTTTTT. Amino acids: CASSQDPLRTGLTGELFF.

V is TRBV11-2 and J is TRBJ2-5, with D unclear. The V and J ends lost 0 bases and 7 bases respectively, with 3 bases between them. This CDR3 comprises 11 residues. Germline assignment: CDR1 SGHAT and CDR2 FQNNGV. The CDR3, as DNA: TGTGCCAGCAGCTTAGACTCGACCCAGTACTTC. This translates into CASSLDSTQYF.

The V gene is TRBV12-5, the J gene TRBJ1-1; D is perhaps TRBD1 (5 bases). In germline, CDR1 is LGHNT, CDR2 FRNRAP. The CDR3 length is 13 residues. V lost 6 bases and J lost 1, with 9 bases in between. CDR3 protein: CASGRGGNTEAFF. CDR3 coding DNA: TGTGCTAGTGGGAGGGGAGGGAACACTGAAGCTTTCTTT. Full variable domain (missing parts from reference TRBV12-5 and TRBJ1-1): DARVTQTPRHKVTEMGQEVTMRCQPILGHNTVFWYRQTMMQGLELLAYFRNRAPLDDSGMPKDRFSAEMPDATLATLKIQPSEPRDSAVYFCASGRGGNTEAFFGQGTRLTVV.

The gene calls are TRBV9 and TRBJ2-2; TRBD2 might be the D (6 bases). V was trimmed by 3 bases and J by 0 bases, leaving 9 bases between them. Germline values: CDR1 SGDLS, CDR2 YYNGEE. The CDR3 runs to 15 residues. Written as DNA, the CDR3 is TGTGCCAGCAGCGCGGGACTTACGAACACCGGGGAGCTGTTTTTT. It is translated as CASSAGLTNTGELFF. The complete variable domain, with remaining parts taken from reference TRBV9 and TRBJ2-2, reads DSGVTQTPKHLITATGQRVTLRCSPRSGDLSVYWYQQSLDQGLQFLIQYYNGEERAKGNILERFSAQQFPDLHSELNLSSLELGDSALYFCASSAGLTNTGELFFGEGSRLTVL.